This T cell receptor (beta chain) was found in a study of control samples from healthy donors and cancer patients. This table comes from immunoSEQ multiplex PCR, and its TCRdb copy is limited to in-frame clones, with some not included. Here the sample spans around 97,000 clones, about 89% being singletons. V was clipped by 5 bases and J by 8 bases; unmatched bases: 11. CDR1 is LGHNT and CDR2 is FRNRAP in the germline V gene. This CDR3 spans 14 amino acids. Remarks on this clone: Other DNA sequences within the sample encode an identical CDR3.

The sequence derives from a man aged 55 to 70 with lung cancer. Sequenced input: PBMCs. The rearrangement joins TRBV12-5 to TRBJ1-2, with TRBD1 matching 7 bases. CDR3 nucleotide sequence: TGTGCTAGTGGTCCCGGAGGGGGCGGGCGGGGCTACACCTTC. Translation: CASGPGGGGRGYTF.